This T cell receptor (beta chain) was captured by sequencing in a study of CD8+CD57+ T cells in acquired aplastic anemia. Both TCR beta VDJ combination and CDR3 sequence profiling were carried out. Genomic DNA was the template for this profiling. TCRdb ran MiXCR on the reads and lists one entry per CDR3 protein. The table records 90,000 to 120,000 distinct CDR3 sequences, roughly 51% of them present only once. Germline V gene sequence: CDR1 SGHNT, CDR2 YYREEE (reference sequence). This CDR3 region has 15 residues. The V gene end was trimmed by 3 bases and the J gene end by 3 bases; junction bases not matched to a gene: 5.

The chain links TRBV5-4 to TRBJ2-5; 10 nucleotides align to TRBD1. The sequencing input was sorted CD4+, CD8+, or CD8+CD57+ T cells (not recorded which) from PBMCs. The clonotype originates from a human donor in good health, serving as a control. The CDR3 sequence is CASSSDRGYEETQYF. The CDR3 DNA reads TGTGCCAGCAGCTCGGACAGGGGGTATGAAGAGACCCAGTACTTC.